Presented here are 8 T cell receptor beta chains from one specimen sequenced in a study of regulatory and conventional T cells in RAG deficiency (dated by TCRdb to the late 2010s). Libraries were prepared through the immunoSEQ multiplex PCR assay. TCRdb stores this immuneACCESS table with in-frame sequences only. Part of the clones is absent; in the studies checked, under half of the shortfall reflects unresolved V genes, and no reason is known for the rest. This sample holds roughly 29,000 clones; 90% to 95% were observed only once. The biggest ten clones account for approximately 0.17% of the sample. Before genomic DNA extraction, conventional CD4+ T cells were purified from blood as CD25-low CD127-high cells. Separately, the same data were catalogued under a study of regulatory T cells. The second study's authors report: In the multiplex PCR, 52 forward TRBV primers and 13 reverse TRBJ primers were used, and assay-based and computational corrections were applied for amplification bias.

The specimen was CD25- CD4+ T cells sorted from blood. The receptors come from a human donor in good health.

The V gene is TRBV18, the J gene TRBJ1-5; perhaps TRBD1 as D (6 bases). In germline, CDR1 is KGHSH, CDR2 LQKENI. The V gene lost 2 bases and the J gene lost 1 base, with 15 bases spanning the gap. The CDR3 is 17 amino acids. CDR3 sequence reads: CASSPNRAFRSNQPQHF. Here the CDR3 DNA reads TGTGCCAGCTCACCAAACAGGGCGTTTCGAAGCAATCAGCCCCAGCATTTT. The complete variable domain, with remaining parts taken from reference TRBV18 and TRBJ1-5, reads NAGVMQNPRHLVRRRGQEARLRCSPMKGHSHVYWYRQLPEEGLKFMVYLQKENIIDESGMPKERFSAEFPKEGPSILRIQQVVRGDSAAYFCASSPNRAFRSNQPQHFGDGTRLSIL.

This chain joins TRBV18 and TRBJ2-7; D is perhaps TRBD1 (6 bases). The CDR3 is made up of 14 amino acids. Trimming took 4 bases from V and 0 from J, leaving 10 bases between them. CDR1 KGHSH and CDR2 LQKENI come from the germline V gene. The CDR3 reads CASSQGGSSYEQYF. The CDR3 DNA is TGTGCCAGCTCACAAGGGGGAAGCTCCTACGAGCAGTACTTC.

The CDR3 DNA is TGTGCCAGCAGTTTAGCGGGGGCCGAGCGTTTTGAGCAGTTCTTC. The encoded protein is CASSLAGAERFEQFF. V and J are TRBV28 and TRBJ2-1, with D possibly being TRBD2 (7 bases). Germline CDR1 is MDHEN and CDR2 is SYDVKM. The CDR3 runs 15 residues. V was clipped by 2 bases and J by 9 bases, with 17 bases between them.

The CDR3 DNA sequence: TGCAGCGTTGCCCCCTCCCAGGGGCAGGAGGATACGCAGTATTTT. It yields the protein CSVAPSQGQEDTQYF. This sequence joins TRBV29-1 and TRBJ2-3, with D perhaps TRBD1 (6 bases). This CDR3 is 15 amino acids long. V dropped 4 bases and J dropped 6 bases, with 20 bases sitting between them. Germline V gene data show CDR1 as SQVTM and CDR2 as ANQGSEA.

CDR3 in amino acids: CSATSDKTFF. CDR3 coding DNA: TGCAGTGCAACCTCGGACAAGACTTTCTTT. The chain has TRBV20-1 and TRBJ1-1; D might be TRBD1 (5 bases). The germline V and J ends were trimmed by 6 bases and 12 bases, with 14 bases remaining between them. The CDR3 extends over 10 amino acids. CDR1 DFQATT and CDR2 SNEGSKA come from the germline V gene (reference sequence).

This rearrangement joins TRBV18 to TRBJ1-2; no definite D call. CDR1 and CDR2 from the germline V gene are KGHSH and LQKENI. The CDR3 has 13 amino acids. Trimming removed 6 bases from V and 0 bases from J, with 8 bases in between. This CDR3 is CASSVQANYGYTF. The CDR3 DNA reads as TGTGCCAGCTCGGTTCAGGCTAACTATGGCTACACCTTC.

This sequence joins TRBV5-1 and TRBJ2-5; D possibly corresponds to TRBD2 (6 bases). The CDR3 length is 17 residues. CDR1 is SGHRS and CDR2 is YFSETQ in the germline V gene. Trimming removed 0 bases from V and 0 bases from J, with 15 bases in between. CDR3 amino acids: CASSLGGGTWYQETQYF. CDR3 in DNA: TGCGCCAGCAGCTTGGGGGGAGGAACTTGGTACCAAGAGACCCAGTACTTC.

The chain uses TRBV5-4 and TRBJ1-4; 8 bases are shared with TRBD1. V lost 4 bases and J lost 3; bases outside the gene matches: 8. Looked up from germline, CDR1 is SGHNT and CDR2 is YYREEE (reference sequence). CDR3 length: 16 residues. The CDR3 sequence is CASSPEPGQANEKLFF. The CDR3, as DNA: TGTGCCAGCAGCCCCGAACCGGGACAGGCTAATGAAAAACTGTTTTTT.